A single sample is the source of the 14 T cell receptor beta chains below, sequenced in a study of T cell repertoires in cytomegalovirus infection. TCRdb redid the calling of the reads with MiXCR, one entry per CDR3 protein. This sample carries hundreds of thousands of distinct CDR3 sequences, 20% to 30% of them seen once, and the ten largest clones take less than 9.5%. The sample consisted of CD8+ T cells from PBMCs. The receptor source for this set is a human donor in good health (CMV status not recorded). Some clones in this sample may be carry-over from other donors' samples.

This clonotype has a count of ten or more. This chain uses TRBV7-8 with TRBJ2-7, with TRBD1 matching over 7 bases. The CDR3 loop spans 17 amino acids. The V gene's germline CDR1 is SGHVS and CDR2 FQNEAQ. The J segment lost 2 bases and the V segment lost 6 bases, leaving 16 bases of the junction unmatched. The CDR3 protein is CASRTPVDTTGTYEQYF. The CDR3 DNA sequence: TGTGCCAGCAGAACCCCAGTCGACACGACAGGGACCTACGAGCAGTACTTC.

The J gene is TRBJ1-1, the V gene TRBV6-1; possible D gene TRBD1, 5 bases. Germline assignment: CDR1 MNHNS and CDR2 SASEGT. The CDR3 contains 14 residues. V gave up 7 bases and J gave up 0 bases, with 12 bases separating them. This chain's CDR3 is CASTGQGMNTEAFF. CDR3 nucleotides: TGTGCCAGCACCGGCCAGGGCATGAACACTGAAGCTTTCTTT.

This clonotype was recorded at least ten times. This chain links TRBV7-2 with TRBJ1-2; D possibly corresponds to TRBD1 (6 bases). From germline, CDR1 is SGHTA and CDR2 FQGNSA. V was shortened by 0 bases and J by 0 bases, with 14 bases between the two germline ends. The CDR3 contains 17 residues. CDR3 bases: TGTGCCAGCAGCTTAGCTTACGGAGGGGGTGCTAACTATGGCTACACCTTC. This translates into CASSLAYGGGANYGYTF.

This clonotype was picked up a small number of times. The chain joins TRBV20-1 to TRBJ1-2, with 7 bases identical to TRBD1. There are 15 residues in the CDR3. Germline CDR1 is DFQATT and CDR2 is SNEGSKA (reference sequence). After removal of 5 bases from V and 8 bases from J, the junction contained 17 bases not matched to a gene. For the CDR3, the DNA is TGCAGTGCTCCTCCGCGGGACAGTAGCAGGAGGGGCTACACCTTC. Amino acids: CSAPPRDSSRRGYTF.

The chain is built from TRBV5-6 and TRBJ2-7; D unclear. The CDR3 has 13 residues. Trimming cost V 2 bases and J 3 bases, with 9 bases left between them. Germline V gene data show CDR1 as SGHDT and CDR2 as YYEEEE. CDR3 region: CASSFRPFYEQYF. Here the CDR3 DNA reads TGTGCCAGCAGCTTCAGACCGTTCTACGAGCAGTACTTC.

This clonotype was observed many times. The chain is built from TRBV7-2 and TRBJ1-5, with a tentative D call TRBD1 (5 bases). Germline V lookup: CDR1 SGHTA, CDR2 FQGNSA. CDR3 size: 14 residues. Trimming pared 5 bases from V and 6 bases from J, leaving 14 bases between. The CDR3 DNA reads as TGTGCCAGCAGCCCTCGCAGGGTTCCTCAGCCCCAGCATTTT. Translated, it gives CASSPRRVPQPQHF.

This clonotype was recorded a few times. The chain carries TRBV28 and TRBJ2-4; no clear D. Germline V CDR1 and CDR2: MDHEN, SYDVKM. The CDR3 length is 10 residues. The V gene lost 10 bases and the J gene lost 5 bases, with 6 bases spanning the gap. The CDR3 reads CATGENIQYF. Here the CDR3 DNA reads TGTGCCACCGGCGAAAACATTCAGTACTTC.

This clonotype was picked up many times. V and J are TRBV7-2 and TRBJ2-2; unclear D gene. From germline, CDR1 is SGHTA and CDR2 FQGNSA. Trimming left V 5 bases short and J 6 bases short, with 10 bases between. The CDR3 totals 13 residues. This CDR3 reads CASSPLGPGELFF. DNA of the CDR3: TGTGCCAGCAGCCCCTTAGGGCCCGGGGAGCTGTTTTTT. Drawing the rest from reference TRBV7-2 and TRBJ2-2, the complete variable domain is GAGVSQSPSNKVTEKGKDVELRCDPISGHTALYWYRQSLGQGLEFLIYFQGNSAPDKSGLPSDRFSAERTGGSVSTLTIQRTQQEDSAVYLCASSPLGPGELFFGEGSRLTVL.

There are many counts of this clonotype. This sequence joins TRBV5-5 and TRBJ2-1, with D uncertain. Germline V gene sequence: CDR1 SGHKS, CDR2 YYEKEE (reference sequence). The CDR3 is 13 residues long. The V gene lost 3 bases and the J gene lost 3 bases, with 7 bases spanning the gap. CDR3 nucleotide sequence: TGTGCCAGCAGCTCCTACTACTACAATGAGCAGTTCTTC. Translation gives CASSSYYYNEQFF.

This chain uses TRBV25-1 with TRBJ2-5; 8 positions agree with TRBD2. Per germline, CDR1 MGHDK and CDR2 SYGVNS. The CDR3 has 11 residues. The V and J ends lost 3 bases and 14 bases, in that order; junction bases with no gene match: 5. CDR3 loop: CASSDREGRYF. The DNA of the CDR3 is TGTGCCAGCAGTGACCGGGAGGGTCGTTACTTC.

The chain is built from TRBV6-2 or TRBV6-3 and TRBJ2-7, with D perhaps matching TRBD2 (6 bases). V was shortened by 8 bases and J by 0 bases, with 17 bases between the two germline ends. Germline loops: CDR1 MNHEY, CDR2 SVGEGT. The CDR3 sequence is 15 residues long. CDR3 region: CASSLWRGSSYEQYV. CDR3 DNA: TGTGCCAGCTCCCTATGGCGGGGAAGCTCCTACGAGCAGTACGTC.

This chain links TRBV19 with TRBJ2-2; no reliable D call. Germline V lookup: CDR1 LNHDA, CDR2 SQIVND (reference sequence). The CDR3 consists of 13 residues. The V and J ends lost 7 bases and 5 bases respectively, with 11 bases between them. CDR3 region: CASTPRRTGELFF. The CDR3 coding sequence is TGTGCCAGTACCCCCCGTAGAACCGGGGAGCTGTTTTTT.

The rearrangement uses TRBV24-1 and TRBJ2-1; either TRBD1 or TRBD2 may fit D (5 bases each). From germline, CDR1 is KGHDR and CDR2 SFDVKD. This CDR3 region has 14 residues. Trimming cost V 1 base and J 7 bases, with 10 bases left between them. The CDR3 reads CATSDFSGTNEQFF. The CDR3 nucleotides read TGTGCCACCAGTGATTTTTCAGGGACGAATGAGCAGTTCTTC.

This clonotype was seen only a few times. J is TRBJ1-1 and V is TRBV19; D perhaps matches TRBD1 (6 bases). This CDR3 comprises 15 residues. Trimming stripped 2 bases from V and 4 bases from J, with 14 bases between. Germline CDR1 and CDR2: LNHDA and SQIVND (reference sequence). For the CDR3, the DNA is TGTGCCAGTAGTATACTGGGGGGGCCTGTCACTGAAGCTTTCTTT. Translated: CASSILGGPVTEAFF.